This entry features one T cell receptor beta chain sequence. The data were taken from a study of shared clonotypes between healthy human individuals. The CDR3 contains 14 residues. Per the germline V gene, CDR1 is MDHEN and CDR2 is SYDVKM. Using immunoSEQ multiplex PCR, the repertoire was profiled, and TCRdb retains in-frame clones only, with some absent. The profile covers 2 million to 2.5 million clones, with more than 85% appearing a single time and 0.39% taken by the ten largest. The chain uses TRBV28 and TRBJ2-5; weak D call: TRBD2 (5 bases). Near its end, the DNA agrees better with TRBJ2-7, so the J call may be wrong. The sequence was collected from a man aged 18 to 30 in good health. Some clones in this sample may be carry-over from other donors' samples. Sequenced material: naive CD4+ T cells from PBMCs. Subset described: CD45RA+ positively selected. CDR3 DNA sequence: TGTGCCAGCAGTCTCGGGAACCCGGGCTACGAGCAGTACTTC. This sequence encodes CASSLGNPGYEQYF.